A selection of T cell receptor beta chains follows, all from one sample in a study of blood T cell repertoires in COVID-19. Clones were read by immunoSEQ multiplex PCR, and TCRdb kept only the in-frame ones, dropping some. This sample has about 120,000 clones; over 70% occur once, and the top ten carry about 2.5%. Material for sequencing was peripheral blood. These receptors all come from a man between 65 and 85 years old with acute or convalescent COVID-19. The CDR3 runs from the conserved cysteine through the conserved F or W. A D gene is named only where the DNA matches it firmly. Clone size is stated in some rows and not others, as once, few, many or a class when expanded.

abundance: NA
v_gene: TRBV5-6
d_gene: NA
j_gene: TRBJ2-6
CDR3nt: TGTGCCAGCCGTACAGGGTCTGGGGCCAACGTCCTGACTTTC
CDR3aa: CASRTGSGANVLTF

abundance: NA
v_gene: TRBV3-1/TRBV3-2
d_gene: TRBD1
j_gene: TRBJ2-1
CDR3nt: TGTGCCAGCAGCCAAGAGACAGGGGAAGACAATGAGCAGTTCTTC
CDR3aa: CASSQETGEDNEQFF

abundance: few
v_gene: TRBV25-1
d_gene: NA
j_gene: TRBJ1-2
CDR3nt: TGTGCCAGCAGTGAATTTCGGGGTACTGGCTACACCTTC
CDR3aa: CASSEFRGTGYTF

abundance: NA
v_gene: TRBV7-3
d_gene: NA
j_gene: TRBJ1-1
CDR3nt: TGTGCCAGCAGCTTATCGGGATTTGCCGAAGCTTTCTTT
CDR3aa: CASSLSGFAEAFF

abundance: NA
v_gene: TRBV5-1
d_gene: NA
j_gene: TRBJ1-1
CDR3nt: TGCGCCAGCGGGCGGGGATCTGAAGCTTTCTTT
CDR3aa: CASGRGSEAFF

abundance: NA
v_gene: TRBV7-9
d_gene: TRBD1
j_gene: TRBJ1-2
CDR3nt: TGTGCCAGCAGCTCGGGACAGGGTTTCGACTATGGCTACACCTTC
CDR3aa: CASSSGQGFDYGYTF

abundance: once
v_gene: TRBV5-1
d_gene: TRBD2
j_gene: TRBJ2-7
CDR3nt: TGCGCCAGCAGCCTATTTACTAGCGTGGTCAACGAGCAGTACTTC
CDR3aa: CASSLFTSVVNEQYF

abundance: NA
v_gene: TRBV4-1
d_gene: NA
j_gene: TRBJ1-1
CDR3nt: TGCGCCAGCACGGGGTCGGGCACTGAAGCTTTCTTT
CDR3aa: CASTGSGTEAFF

abundance: NA
v_gene: TRBV10-3
d_gene: TRBD1
j_gene: TRBJ1-2
CDR3nt: TGTGCCATCAGCCAGACAGGGGAAAGCTACACCTTC
CDR3aa: CAISQTGESYTF

abundance: NA
v_gene: TRBV5-6
d_gene: TRBD2
j_gene: TRBJ2-7
CDR3nt: TGTGCCAGCAGCTTGCCTACTAGCGGGGGAGGCTACGAGCAGTACTTC
CDR3aa: CASSLPTSGGGYEQYF

abundance: NA
v_gene: TRBV4-1
d_gene: TRBD1
j_gene: TRBJ2-7
CDR3nt: TGCGCCAGCAGCCAAGGGCCCCCGGGACAGGGGATCTACGAGCAGTACTTC
CDR3aa: CASSQGPPGQGIYEQYF

abundance: NA
v_gene: TRBV19
d_gene: NA
j_gene: TRBJ2-3
CDR3nt: TGTGCCATCAAGACAACTAGCACAGATACGCAGTATTTT
CDR3aa: CAIKTTSTDTQYF

abundance: NA
v_gene: TRBV9
d_gene: TRBD1
j_gene: TRBJ1-1
CDR3nt: TGTGCCAGCAGCGGCGGGACAGGGGGCGCGGGCACTGAAGCTTTCTTT
CDR3aa: CASSGGTGGAGTEAFF

abundance: NA
v_gene: TRBV4-3
d_gene: TRBD1
j_gene: TRBJ2-5
CDR3nt: TGCGCCAGCAGCCCGACCGGGACAGGGACGGAAGAGACCCAGTACTTC
CDR3aa: CASSPTGTGTEETQYF

abundance: NA
v_gene: TRBV27
d_gene: TRBD1
j_gene: TRBJ1-2
CDR3nt: TGTGCCAGCAGTCAAAGGGACAGGGACCGCTACACCTTC
CDR3aa: CASSQRDRDRYTF

abundance: NA
v_gene: TRBV6-2/TRBV6-3
d_gene: NA
j_gene: TRBJ1-4
CDR3nt: TGTGCCAGCAGTTACAATCCAGGACGGACATTGAGTACCGAAAAACTGTTTTTT
CDR3aa: CASSYNPGRTLSTEKLFF

abundance: once
v_gene: TRBV29-1
d_gene: NA
j_gene: TRBJ1-1
CDR3nt: TGCAGCGTTGAAGAGTCGCGGAGAACTGAAGCTTTCTTT
CDR3aa: CSVEESRRTEAFF

abundance: NA
v_gene: TRBV10-3
d_gene: NA
j_gene: TRBJ2-7
CDR3nt: TGTGCCATCAGTGAGTCGCCAGGCGTTTTCTCCTACGAGCAGTACTTC
CDR3aa: CAISESPGVFSYEQYF

abundance: NA
v_gene: TRBV6-1
d_gene: NA
j_gene: TRBJ1-2
CDR3nt: TGTGCCAGCAGTGACGGAGGGTATGGCTACACCTTC
CDR3aa: CASSDGGYGYTF

abundance: NA
v_gene: TRBV6-1
d_gene: NA
j_gene: TRBJ1-2
CDR3nt: TGTGCCAGCAGTGAACCAACCACATCTTTCGATGTGCCCTTCGATGGCTACACCTTC
CDR3aa: CASSEPTTSFDVPFDGYTF

abundance: NA
v_gene: TRBV5-1
d_gene: NA
j_gene: TRBJ1-1
CDR3nt: TGCGCCAGCAGGTCACTTGAGGGGAACACTGAAGCTTTCTTT
CDR3aa: CASRSLEGNTEAFF

abundance: NA
v_gene: TRBV19
d_gene: NA
j_gene: TRBJ1-1
CDR3nt: TGTGCCAGTAGTACTGGGCAGGGGATCTTGAACACTGAAGCTTTCTTT
CDR3aa: CASSTGQGILNTEAFF

abundance: NA
v_gene: TRBV6-2/TRBV6-3
d_gene: TRBD1
j_gene: TRBJ1-6
CDR3nt: TGTGCCAGCAGTCCGAGGGACAGGGTCTATAATTCACCCCTCCACTTT
CDR3aa: CASSPRDRVYNSPLHF

abundance: NA
v_gene: TRBV5-4
d_gene: NA
j_gene: TRBJ2-7
CDR3nt: TGTGCCAGCAGCTTGAAGCGCGGGGCGTACGAGCAGTACTTC
CDR3aa: CASSLKRGAYEQYF

abundance: once
v_gene: TRBV6-4
d_gene: TRBD2
j_gene: TRBJ2-2
CDR3nt: TGTGCCAGCAGTGAATTGCGGGGGACCGGGGAGCTGTTTTTT
CDR3aa: CASSELRGTGELFF

abundance: NA
v_gene: TRBV6-4
d_gene: TRBD2
j_gene: TRBJ2-3
CDR3nt: TGTGCCAGAAGGACTAGCGGGGGCGACAAAAAATCAGATACGCAGTATTTT
CDR3aa: CARRTSGGDKKSDTQYF

abundance: NA
v_gene: TRBV21-1
d_gene: NA
j_gene: TRBJ1-1
CDR3nt: TGTGCCAGCAGCAAAGCTTTGGGGGCCCTCCTTACCCCGATGAACACTGAAGCTTTCTTT
CDR3aa: CASSKALGALLTPMNTEAFF

abundance: NA
v_gene: TRBV3-1/TRBV3-2
d_gene: TRBD2
j_gene: TRBJ2-1
CDR3nt: TGTGCCAGCAGCCAATCATTAGGACTAGCGGGTGGCAATGAGCAGTTCTTC
CDR3aa: CASSQSLGLAGGNEQFF

abundance: NA
v_gene: TRBV9
d_gene: NA
j_gene: TRBJ1-1
CDR3nt: TGTGCCAGCAGCGTAGGATGGGGAGCCGAAGCTTTCTTT
CDR3aa: CASSVGWGAEAFF

abundance: NA
v_gene: TRBV6-5
d_gene: NA
j_gene: TRBJ1-6
CDR3nt: TGTGCCAGCAGCACACAAGAAACAACGAATTCACCCCTCCACTTT
CDR3aa: CASSTQETTNSPLHF

abundance: NA
v_gene: TRBV6-5
d_gene: TRBD1
j_gene: TRBJ1-1
CDR3nt: TGTGCCAGCAGTTATGGAATTCAGGGGGCTGAAGCTTTCTTT
CDR3aa: CASSYGIQGAEAFF

abundance: NA
v_gene: TRBV19
d_gene: NA
j_gene: TRBJ1-1
CDR3nt: TGTGCCAGTCGGATGCTCGGAGATAACACTGAAGCTTTCTTT
CDR3aa: CASRMLGDNTEAFF

abundance: NA
v_gene: TRBV3-1/TRBV3-2
d_gene: TRBD1
j_gene: TRBJ1-3
CDR3nt: TGTGCCAGCAGCCTGGGGACAGGGGACATATATTTT
CDR3aa: CASSLGTGDIYF

abundance: NA
v_gene: TRBV27
d_gene: TRBD2
j_gene: TRBJ2-7
CDR3nt: TGTGCCAGCAGTTTATGGGGACTAGCGGGGGGACGTCTTGGCGAGCAGTACTTC
CDR3aa: CASSLWGLAGGRLGEQYF

abundance: many
v_gene: TRBV7-2
d_gene: TRBD1
j_gene: TRBJ2-7
CDR3nt: TGTGCCAGCAGCCCCTCGGGACAGCTGTACGAGCAGTACTTC
CDR3aa: CASSPSGQLYEQYF

abundance: NA
v_gene: TRBV4-3
d_gene: NA
j_gene: TRBJ2-1
CDR3nt: TGCGCCAGCAGCCAAGATCCCGGGTACGGGGACAATGAGCAGTTCTTC
CDR3aa: CASSQDPGYGDNEQFF

abundance: NA
v_gene: TRBV28
d_gene: NA
j_gene: TRBJ2-1
CDR3nt: TGTGCCAGCAGTGCACAATGGACAAGAAGAGATGAGCAGTTCTTC
CDR3aa: CASSAQWTRRDEQFF

abundance: once
v_gene: TRBV5-1
d_gene: NA
j_gene: TRBJ1-2
CDR3nt: TGCGCCAGCAGCACACAGGGTGGGCCTAACTATGGCTACACCTTC
CDR3aa: CASSTQGGPNYGYTF

abundance: NA
v_gene: TRBV5-4
d_gene: TRBD2
j_gene: TRBJ2-1
CDR3nt: TGTGCCAGCAGCTTGCGGGGGGGTTACAATGAGCAGTTCTTC
CDR3aa: CASSLRGGYNEQFF

abundance: NA
v_gene: TRBV5-1
d_gene: TRBD1
j_gene: TRBJ2-7
CDR3nt: TGCGCCAGCAGCCCCGACAGGGGAACCTACGAGCAGTACTTC
CDR3aa: CASSPDRGTYEQYF

abundance: NA
v_gene: TRBV3-1/TRBV3-2
d_gene: NA
j_gene: TRBJ2-2
CDR3nt: TGTGCCAGCGGACAGTACCAGGACACCGGGGAGCTGTTTTTT
CDR3aa: CASGQYQDTGELFF

abundance: once
v_gene: TRBV27
d_gene: TRBD2
j_gene: TRBJ2-3
CDR3nt: TGTGCCAGCAGTTTGAGGCCCCCCATAGCGGGGTCTACAGATACGCAGTATTTT
CDR3aa: CASSLRPPIAGSTDTQYF

abundance: NA
v_gene: TRBV23-1
d_gene: NA
j_gene: TRBJ2-4
CDR3nt: TGCGCCAGAGAACTGACAAGCGGGCCTCCGGGAAACATTCAGTACTTC
CDR3aa: CARELTSGPPGNIQYF

abundance: NA
v_gene: TRBV6-4
d_gene: TRBD1
j_gene: TRBJ2-1
CDR3nt: TGTGCCAGCAGCCGGGACAGGGGGCTCAATGAGCAGTTCTTC
CDR3aa: CASSRDRGLNEQFF

abundance: NA
v_gene: TRBV19
d_gene: NA
j_gene: TRBJ1-6
CDR3nt: TGTGCCAGTAGTATAGATCTGAGGGGGGGTTCACCCCTCCACTTT
CDR3aa: CASSIDLRGGSPLHF

abundance: NA
v_gene: TRBV18
d_gene: NA
j_gene: TRBJ2-7
CDR3nt: TGTGCCAGCTCACCACCCGGGACACGGACCTACGAGCAGTACTTC
CDR3aa: CASSPPGTRTYEQYF

abundance: NA
v_gene: TRBV6-5
d_gene: NA
j_gene: TRBJ1-4
CDR3nt: TGTGCCAGCAGTTACGGGCAGGGATCAACTAATGAAAAACTGTTTTTT
CDR3aa: CASSYGQGSTNEKLFF

abundance: NA
v_gene: TRBV6-5
d_gene: NA
j_gene: TRBJ2-1
CDR3nt: TGTGCCAGCACCCATGGGGGGTGGGATGAGCAGTTCTTC
CDR3aa: CASTHGGWDEQFF

abundance: NA
v_gene: TRBV7-2
d_gene: NA
j_gene: TRBJ2-2
CDR3nt: TGTGCCAGCGAGGCTTCACCGAACACCGGGGAGCTGTTTTTT
CDR3aa: CASEASPNTGELFF

abundance: NA
v_gene: TRBV27
d_gene: TRBD1
j_gene: TRBJ1-6
CDR3nt: TGTGCCAGCAGCCCTATCCCCCCCAGACAGGGGCTGGGCCTCTATAATTCACCCCTCCACTTT
CDR3aa: CASSPIPPRQGLGLYNSPLHF

abundance: NA
v_gene: TRBV5-1
d_gene: NA
j_gene: TRBJ2-6
CDR3nt: TGCGCCAGCAGCTTGGCGGAGTTACGGGGCGTCCTGACTTTC
CDR3aa: CASSLAELRGVLTF

abundance: NA
v_gene: TRBV30
d_gene: TRBD1
j_gene: TRBJ1-5
CDR3nt: TGTGCCTGGAGTGTACCGACTAGAACCCCCCGCGAGGGGGACAGGGTAAATCAGCCCCAGCATTTT
CDR3aa: CAWSVPTRTPREGDRVNQPQHF

abundance: NA
v_gene: TRBV7-2
d_gene: NA
j_gene: TRBJ1-5
CDR3nt: TGTGCCAGCAGCTTAACAGGGCAGCCCCAGCATTTT
CDR3aa: CASSLTGQPQHF

abundance: NA
v_gene: TRBV27
d_gene: TRBD1
j_gene: TRBJ2-1
CDR3nt: TGTGCCAGCAGTTCCGGACAGGGGGCAGGGGATGAGCAGTTCTTC
CDR3aa: CASSSGQGAGDEQFF

abundance: NA
v_gene: TRBV19
d_gene: NA
j_gene: TRBJ1-5
CDR3nt: TGTGCCAGTAGTAACAGGCTATACAATCAGCCCCAGCATTTT
CDR3aa: CASSNRLYNQPQHF

abundance: NA
v_gene: TRBV4-3
d_gene: TRBD1
j_gene: TRBJ1-6
CDR3nt: TGCGCCAGCAGTCTGGGGGGACAGGGAGATTCACCCCTCCACTTT
CDR3aa: CASSLGGQGDSPLHF

abundance: NA
v_gene: TRBV27
d_gene: TRBD2
j_gene: TRBJ2-2
CDR3nt: TGTGCCAGCACCCCTAAGGGACTAGCGCCGACCGGGGAGCTGTTTTTT
CDR3aa: CASTPKGLAPTGELFF

abundance: once
v_gene: TRBV12-5
d_gene: NA
j_gene: TRBJ2-1
CDR3nt: TGTGCTAGTGGTTTGGTCGCACCGGGGGACAATGAGCAGTTCTTC
CDR3aa: CASGLVAPGDNEQFF